These 3 T cell receptor beta chains came from one sample sequenced in a study of T cell responses to AZD1222 COVID-19 vaccine. The data were produced by immunoSEQ multiplex PCR, yet TCRdb's version contains in-frame clones alone and is incomplete. The sample shows 130,000 or so clones, roughly 92% of them seen only once. The sample in question was peripheral blood, obtained 28 days after the second AZD1222 dose. Every receptor here comes from an adult who received the AZD1222 COVID-19 vaccine.

The chain recombines TRBV5-1 with TRBJ1-4; no clear D gene. Germline V lookup: CDR1 SGHRS, CDR2 YFSETQ. CDR3 length equals 13 residues. Between the trimmed V and J ends, which lost 5 bases and 4 bases, there was a span of 9 bases. The CDR3 DNA is TGCGCCAGCAGAGAAGAGAATAATGAAAAACTGTTTTTT. Its protein product is CASREENNEKLFF.

V is TRBV12-5 and J is TRBJ2-3, with D possibly called TRBD1 or TRBD2 (5 bases each). The CDR3 length is 15 residues. The V end lost 4 bases, the J end lost 4 bases, and 15 bases lay between the germline ends. Germline CDR1 and CDR2: LGHNT and FRNRAP. CDR3 bases: TGTGCTAGTGGTTCGGGACCCGCACTGGCAGATACGCAGTATTTT. Translated, it gives CASGSGPALADTQYF.

The CDR3 loop is CASSSTDPYEQYF. CDR3 DNA: TGTGCCAGCAGTTCAACGGACCCCTACGAGCAGTACTTC. This chain connects TRBV27 to TRBJ2-7; D is unresolved. Germline V gives CDR1 MNHEY, CDR2 SMNVEV (reference sequence). The V end lost 4 bases, the J end lost 2 bases, and 9 bases lay between the germline ends. The CDR3 sequence is 13 residues long.